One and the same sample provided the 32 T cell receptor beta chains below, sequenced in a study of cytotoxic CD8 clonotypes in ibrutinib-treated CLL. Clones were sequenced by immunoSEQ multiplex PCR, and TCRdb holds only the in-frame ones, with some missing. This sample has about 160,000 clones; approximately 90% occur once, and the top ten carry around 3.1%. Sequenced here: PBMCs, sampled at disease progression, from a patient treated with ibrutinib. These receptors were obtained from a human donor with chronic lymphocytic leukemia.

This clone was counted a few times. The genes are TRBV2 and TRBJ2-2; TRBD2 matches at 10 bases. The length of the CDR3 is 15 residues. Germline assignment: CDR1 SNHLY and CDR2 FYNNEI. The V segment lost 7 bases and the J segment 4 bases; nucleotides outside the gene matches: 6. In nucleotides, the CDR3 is TGTGCCAGCAATCCAGCGGGAGGGAGCACCGGGGAGCTGTTTTTT. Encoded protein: CASNPAGGSTGELFF.

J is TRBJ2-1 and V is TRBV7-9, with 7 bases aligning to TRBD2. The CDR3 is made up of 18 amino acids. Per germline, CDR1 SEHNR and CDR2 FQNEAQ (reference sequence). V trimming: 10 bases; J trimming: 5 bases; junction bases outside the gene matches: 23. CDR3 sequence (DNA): TGTGCCACCCTTGGGCGGGACTACACACACTTCCTCAACAATGAGCAGTTCTTC. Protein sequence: CATLGRDYTHFLNNEQFF.

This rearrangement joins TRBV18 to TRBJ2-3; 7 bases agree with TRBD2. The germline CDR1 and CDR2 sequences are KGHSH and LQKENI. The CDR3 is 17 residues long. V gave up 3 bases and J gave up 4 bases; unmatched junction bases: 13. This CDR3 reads CASSPRREGGRPDTQYF. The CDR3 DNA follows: TGTGCCAGCTCACCCCGGAGGGAGGGAGGGCGACCAGATACGCAGTATTTT.

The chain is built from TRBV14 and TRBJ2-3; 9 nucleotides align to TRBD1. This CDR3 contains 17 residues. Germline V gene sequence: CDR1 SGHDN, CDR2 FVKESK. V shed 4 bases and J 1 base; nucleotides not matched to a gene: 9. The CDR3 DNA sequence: TGTGCCAGCAGCCGGCGAAAGGGGGACAGGGGCACAGATACGCAGTATTTT. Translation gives CASSRRKGDRGTDTQYF.

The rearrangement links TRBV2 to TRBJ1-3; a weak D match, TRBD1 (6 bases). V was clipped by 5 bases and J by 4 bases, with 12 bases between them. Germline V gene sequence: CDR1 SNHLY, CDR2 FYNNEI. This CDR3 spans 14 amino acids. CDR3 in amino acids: CASSLYREGNTIYF. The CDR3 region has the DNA TGTGCCAGCAGTCTATACAGGGAGGGAAACACCATATATTTT.

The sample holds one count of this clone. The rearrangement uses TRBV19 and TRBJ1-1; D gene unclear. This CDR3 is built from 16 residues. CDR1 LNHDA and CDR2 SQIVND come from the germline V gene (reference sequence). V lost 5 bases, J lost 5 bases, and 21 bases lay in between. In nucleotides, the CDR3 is TGTGCCAGTAGTTTCCCGGGCGCCCGGCTTTCGACTGAAGCTTTCTTT. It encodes CASSFPGARLSTEAFF. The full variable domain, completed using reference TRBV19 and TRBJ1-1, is DGGITQSPKYLFRKEGQNVTLSCEQNLNHDAMYWYRQDPGQGLRLIYYSQIVNDFQKGDIAEGYSVSREKKESFPLTVTSAQKNPTAFYLCASSFPGARLSTEAFFGQGTRLTVV.

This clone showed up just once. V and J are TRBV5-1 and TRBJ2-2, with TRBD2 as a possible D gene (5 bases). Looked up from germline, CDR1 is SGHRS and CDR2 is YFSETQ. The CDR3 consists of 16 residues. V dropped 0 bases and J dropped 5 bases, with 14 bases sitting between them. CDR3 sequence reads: CASSLVGSAATGELFF. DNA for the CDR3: TGCGCCAGCAGCTTGGTGGGTAGCGCCGCAACCGGGGAGCTGTTTTTT.

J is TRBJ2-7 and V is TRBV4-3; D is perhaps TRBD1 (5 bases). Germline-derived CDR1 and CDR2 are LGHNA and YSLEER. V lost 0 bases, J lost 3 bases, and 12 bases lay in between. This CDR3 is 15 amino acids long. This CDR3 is CASSQEDRGFYEQYF. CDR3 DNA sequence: TGCGCCAGCAGCCAAGAGGATAGGGGTTTCTACGAGCAGTACTTC.

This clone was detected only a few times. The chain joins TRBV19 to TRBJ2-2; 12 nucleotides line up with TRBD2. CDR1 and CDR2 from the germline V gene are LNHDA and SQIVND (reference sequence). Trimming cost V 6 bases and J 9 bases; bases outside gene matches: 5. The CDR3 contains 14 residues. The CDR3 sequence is CASSGLAGSRELFF. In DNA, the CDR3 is TGTGCCAGTAGCGGACTAGCGGGATCCCGGGAGCTGTTTTTT.

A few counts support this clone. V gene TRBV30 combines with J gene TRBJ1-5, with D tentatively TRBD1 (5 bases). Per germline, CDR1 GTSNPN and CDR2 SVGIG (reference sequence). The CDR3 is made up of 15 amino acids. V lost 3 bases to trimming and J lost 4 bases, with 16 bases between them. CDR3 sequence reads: CAWSAATPGNQPQHF. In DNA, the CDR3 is TGTGCCTGGAGCGCCGCGACTCCAGGGAATCAGCCCCAGCATTTT.

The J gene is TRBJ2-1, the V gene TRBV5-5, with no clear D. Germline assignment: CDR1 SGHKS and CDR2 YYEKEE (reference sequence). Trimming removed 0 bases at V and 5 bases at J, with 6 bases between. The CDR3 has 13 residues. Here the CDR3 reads CASSLGPNNEQFF. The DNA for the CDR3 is TGTGCCAGCAGCTTGGGACCTAACAATGAGCAGTTCTTC.

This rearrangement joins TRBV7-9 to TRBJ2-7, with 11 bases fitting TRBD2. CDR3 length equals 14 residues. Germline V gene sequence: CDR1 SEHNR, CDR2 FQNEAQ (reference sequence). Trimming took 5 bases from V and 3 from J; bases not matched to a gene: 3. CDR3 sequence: CASSAGTSGYEQYF. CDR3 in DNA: TGTGCCAGCAGCGCGGGGACTAGCGGCTACGAGCAGTACTTC.

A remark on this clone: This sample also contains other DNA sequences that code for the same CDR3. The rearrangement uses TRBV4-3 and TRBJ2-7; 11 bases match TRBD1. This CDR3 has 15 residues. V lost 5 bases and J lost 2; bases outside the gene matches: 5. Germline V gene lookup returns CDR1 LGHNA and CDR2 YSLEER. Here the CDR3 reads CASSLRTGGTYEQYF. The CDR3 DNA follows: TGCGCCAGCAGCTTGCGGACAGGGGGCACCTACGAGCAGTACTTC.

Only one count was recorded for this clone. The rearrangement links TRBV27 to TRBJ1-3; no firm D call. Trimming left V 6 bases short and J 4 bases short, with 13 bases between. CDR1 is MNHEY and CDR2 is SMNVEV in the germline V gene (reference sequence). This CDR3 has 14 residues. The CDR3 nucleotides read TGTGCCAGCAGCCGGCGGGGAGGCGGAAACACCATATATTTT. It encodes CASSRRGGGNTIYF.

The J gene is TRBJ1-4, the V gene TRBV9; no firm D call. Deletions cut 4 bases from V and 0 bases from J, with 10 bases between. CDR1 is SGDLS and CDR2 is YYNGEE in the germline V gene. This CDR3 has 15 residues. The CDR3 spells CASSPFRTTNEKLFF. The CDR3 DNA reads TGTGCCAGCAGCCCCTTCCGAACAACTAATGAAAAACTGTTTTTT.

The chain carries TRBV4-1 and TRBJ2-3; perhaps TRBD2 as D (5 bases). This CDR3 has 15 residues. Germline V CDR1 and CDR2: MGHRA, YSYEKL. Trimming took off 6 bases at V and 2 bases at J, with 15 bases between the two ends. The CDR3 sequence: CASRDAPGNTDTQYF. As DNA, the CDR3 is TGCGCCAGCAGGGACGCTCCGGGAAACACAGATACGCAGTATTTT.

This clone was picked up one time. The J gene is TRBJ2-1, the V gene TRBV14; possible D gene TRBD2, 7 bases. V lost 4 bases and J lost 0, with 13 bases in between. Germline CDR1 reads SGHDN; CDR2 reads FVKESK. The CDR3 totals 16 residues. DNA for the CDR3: TGTGCCAGCAGCCTCGGGGGGCGATCCTCCTACAATGAGCAGTTCTTC. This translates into CASSLGGRSSYNEQFF.

DNA for the CDR3: TGTGCCTGGAGGAGCGGGAGGACCAATGAGCAGTTCTTC. As protein: CAWRSGRTNEQFF. This rearrangement joins TRBV30 to TRBJ2-1; 9 nucleotides align to TRBD2. The V gene end was trimmed by 3 bases and the J gene end by 6 bases; junction bases not matched to a gene: 3. The CDR3 contains 13 residues. The V gene's germline CDR1 is GTSNPN and CDR2 SVGIG (reference sequence).

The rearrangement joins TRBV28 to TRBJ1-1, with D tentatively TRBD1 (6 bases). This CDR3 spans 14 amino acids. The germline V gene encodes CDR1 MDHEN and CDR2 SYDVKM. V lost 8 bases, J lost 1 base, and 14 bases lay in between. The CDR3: CASEEGGSNTEAFF. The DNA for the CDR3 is TGTGCCAGCGAAGAGGGGGGGTCGAACACTGAAGCTTTCTTT. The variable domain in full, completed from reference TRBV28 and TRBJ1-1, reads DVKVTQSSRYLVKRTGEKVFLECVQDMDHENMFWYRQDPGLGLRLIYFSYDVKMKEKGDIPEGYSVSREKKERFSLILESASTNQTSMYLCASEEGGSNTEAFFGQGTRLTVV.

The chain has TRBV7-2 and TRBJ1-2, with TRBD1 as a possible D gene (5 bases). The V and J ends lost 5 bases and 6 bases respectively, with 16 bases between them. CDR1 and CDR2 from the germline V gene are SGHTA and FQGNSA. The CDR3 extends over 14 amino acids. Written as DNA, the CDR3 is TGTGCCAGCAGCCCGCGGACAATTCTGAATGGCTACACCTTC. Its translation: CASSPRTILNGYTF. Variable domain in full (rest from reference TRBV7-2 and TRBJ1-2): GAGVSQSPSNKVTEKGKDVELRCDPISGHTALYWYRQSLGQGLEFLIYFQGNSAPDKSGLPSDRFSAERTGGSVSTLTIQRTQQEDSAVYLCASSPRTILNGYTFGSGTRLTVV.

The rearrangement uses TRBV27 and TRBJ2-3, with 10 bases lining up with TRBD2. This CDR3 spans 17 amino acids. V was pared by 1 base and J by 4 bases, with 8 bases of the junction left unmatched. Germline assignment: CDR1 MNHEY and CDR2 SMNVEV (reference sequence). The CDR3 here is CASSLLPGLAFADTQYF. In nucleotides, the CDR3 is TGTGCCAGCAGTTTATTGCCGGGACTAGCGTTCGCAGATACGCAGTATTTT.

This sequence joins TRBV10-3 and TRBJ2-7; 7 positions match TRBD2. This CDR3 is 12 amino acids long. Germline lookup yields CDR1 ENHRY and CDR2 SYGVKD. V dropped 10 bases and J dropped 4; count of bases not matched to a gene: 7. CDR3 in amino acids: CATWGSGYEQYF. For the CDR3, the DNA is TGTGCCACCTGGGGTAGCGGGTACGAGCAGTACTTC.

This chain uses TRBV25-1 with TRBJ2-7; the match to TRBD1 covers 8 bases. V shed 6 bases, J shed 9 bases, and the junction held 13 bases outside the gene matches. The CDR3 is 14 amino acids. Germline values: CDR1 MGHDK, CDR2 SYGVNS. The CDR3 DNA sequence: TGTGCCAGCAGACCCGCAGGGGGCCTAGTTGGGCAGTACTTC. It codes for CASRPAGGLVGQYF.

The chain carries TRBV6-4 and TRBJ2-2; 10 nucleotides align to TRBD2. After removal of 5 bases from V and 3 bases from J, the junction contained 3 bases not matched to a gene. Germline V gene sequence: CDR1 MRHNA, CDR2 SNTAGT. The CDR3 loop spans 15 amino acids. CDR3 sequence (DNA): TGTGCCAGCAGTTCACTAGCGGGATACACCGGGGAGCTGTTTTTT. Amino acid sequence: CASSSLAGYTGELFF.

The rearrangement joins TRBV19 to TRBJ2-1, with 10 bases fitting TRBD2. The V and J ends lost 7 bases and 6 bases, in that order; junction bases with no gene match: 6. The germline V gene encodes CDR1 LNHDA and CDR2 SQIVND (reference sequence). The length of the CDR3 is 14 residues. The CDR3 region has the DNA TGTGCCAGTAATCCAGCGGGAGGGGTCAATGAGCAGTTCTTC. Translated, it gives CASNPAGGVNEQFF.

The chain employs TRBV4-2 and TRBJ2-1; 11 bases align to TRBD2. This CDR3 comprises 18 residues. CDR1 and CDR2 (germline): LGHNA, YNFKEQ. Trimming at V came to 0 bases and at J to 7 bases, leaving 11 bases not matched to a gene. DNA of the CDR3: TGTGCCAGCAGCCAAGACGGATCCGGGACTAGCGGCGTGAATGAGCAGTTCTTC. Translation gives CASSQDGSGTSGVNEQFF.

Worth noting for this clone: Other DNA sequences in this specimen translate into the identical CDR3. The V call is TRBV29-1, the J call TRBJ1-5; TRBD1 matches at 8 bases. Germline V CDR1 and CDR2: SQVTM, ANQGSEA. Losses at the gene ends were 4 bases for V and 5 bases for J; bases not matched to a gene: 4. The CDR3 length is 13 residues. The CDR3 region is CSVGQGAYQPQHF. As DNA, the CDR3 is TGCAGCGTTGGGCAGGGGGCTTATCAGCCCCAGCATTTT.

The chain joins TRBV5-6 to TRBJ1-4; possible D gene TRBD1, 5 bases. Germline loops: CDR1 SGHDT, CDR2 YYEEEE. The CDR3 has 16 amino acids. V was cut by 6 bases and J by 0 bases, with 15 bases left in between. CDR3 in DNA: TGTGCCAGCACCGACGGGACGAGAGCAACTAATGAAAAACTGTTTTTT. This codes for CASTDGTRATNEKLFF.

CDR3 in amino acids: CASSSAGTQGAQGYTF. CDR3 bases: TGTGCCAGCAGTTCGGCGGGGACTCAGGGGGCGCAAGGCTACACCTTC. This chain links TRBV28 with TRBJ1-2; 8 bases map to TRBD1. Germline CDR1 is MDHEN and CDR2 is SYDVKM. The V segment lost 4 bases and the J segment 8 bases; nucleotides outside the gene matches: 15. The CDR3 covers 16 residues.

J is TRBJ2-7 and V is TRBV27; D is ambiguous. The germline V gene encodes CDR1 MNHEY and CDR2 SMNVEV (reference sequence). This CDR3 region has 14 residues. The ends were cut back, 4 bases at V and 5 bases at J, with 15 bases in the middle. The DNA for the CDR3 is TGTGCCAGCAGTTCCCGCTGGCCCCGCGACGAGCAGTACTTC. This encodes CASSSRWPRDEQYF.

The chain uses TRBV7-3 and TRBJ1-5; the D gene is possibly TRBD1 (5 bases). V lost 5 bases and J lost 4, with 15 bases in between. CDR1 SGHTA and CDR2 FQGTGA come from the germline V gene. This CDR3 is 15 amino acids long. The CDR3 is CASSPGGGVNQPQHF. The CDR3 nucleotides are TGTGCCAGCAGCCCCGGCGGAGGGGTTAATCAGCCCCAGCATTTT.

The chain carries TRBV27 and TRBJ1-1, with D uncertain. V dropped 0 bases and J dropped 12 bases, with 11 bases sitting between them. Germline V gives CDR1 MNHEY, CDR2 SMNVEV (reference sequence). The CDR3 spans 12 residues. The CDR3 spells CASSLSNGVPFF. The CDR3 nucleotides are TGTGCCAGCAGTTTATCGAACGGAGTCCCTTTCTTT.